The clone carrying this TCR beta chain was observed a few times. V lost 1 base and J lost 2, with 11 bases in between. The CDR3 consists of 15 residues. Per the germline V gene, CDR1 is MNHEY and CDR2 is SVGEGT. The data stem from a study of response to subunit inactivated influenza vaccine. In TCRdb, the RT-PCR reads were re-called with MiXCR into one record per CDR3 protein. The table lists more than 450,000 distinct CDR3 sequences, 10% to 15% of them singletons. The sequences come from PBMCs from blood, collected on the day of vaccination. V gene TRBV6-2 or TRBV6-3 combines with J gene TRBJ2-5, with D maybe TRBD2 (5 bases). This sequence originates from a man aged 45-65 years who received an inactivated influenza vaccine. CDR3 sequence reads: CASSYYGGLQETQYF. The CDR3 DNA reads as TGTGCCAGCAGTTACTATGGCGGACTGCAAGAGACCCAGTACTTC.